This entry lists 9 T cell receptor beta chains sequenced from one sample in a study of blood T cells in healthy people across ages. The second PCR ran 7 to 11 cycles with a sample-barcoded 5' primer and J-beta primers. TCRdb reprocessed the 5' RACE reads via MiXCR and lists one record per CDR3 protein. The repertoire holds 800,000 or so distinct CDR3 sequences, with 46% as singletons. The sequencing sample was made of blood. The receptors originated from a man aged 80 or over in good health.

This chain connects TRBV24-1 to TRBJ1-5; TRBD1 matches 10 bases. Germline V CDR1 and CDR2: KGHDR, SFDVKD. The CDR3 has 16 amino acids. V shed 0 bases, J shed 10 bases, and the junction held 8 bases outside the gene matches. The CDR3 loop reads CATSDLSGTGEEPQHF. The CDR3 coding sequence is TGTGCCACCAGTGATTTGTCGGGGACAGGGGAAGAACCCCAGCATTTT.

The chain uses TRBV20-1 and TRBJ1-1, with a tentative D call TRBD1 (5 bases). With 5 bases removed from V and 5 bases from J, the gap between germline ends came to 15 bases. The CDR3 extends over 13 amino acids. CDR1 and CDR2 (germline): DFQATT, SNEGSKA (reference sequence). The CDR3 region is CSAVNSGSTEAFF. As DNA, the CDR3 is TGCAGTGCTGTAAATTCAGGGTCGACTGAAGCTTTCTTT.

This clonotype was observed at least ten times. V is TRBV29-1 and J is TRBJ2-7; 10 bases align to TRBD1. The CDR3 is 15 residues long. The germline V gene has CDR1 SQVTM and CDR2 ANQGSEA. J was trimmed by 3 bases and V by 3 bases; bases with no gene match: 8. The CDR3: CSVENDRGLFYEQYF. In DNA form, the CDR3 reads TGCAGCGTTGAGAATGACAGGGGGCTTTTCTACGAGCAGTACTTC.

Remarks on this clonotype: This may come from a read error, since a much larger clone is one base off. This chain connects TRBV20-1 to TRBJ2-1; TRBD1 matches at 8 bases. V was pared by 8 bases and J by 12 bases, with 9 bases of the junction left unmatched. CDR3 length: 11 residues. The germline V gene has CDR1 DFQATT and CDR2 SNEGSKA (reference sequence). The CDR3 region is CSTRGRGGQFF. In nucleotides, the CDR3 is TGCAGTACCAGGGGGCGCGGCGGGCAGTTCTTC.

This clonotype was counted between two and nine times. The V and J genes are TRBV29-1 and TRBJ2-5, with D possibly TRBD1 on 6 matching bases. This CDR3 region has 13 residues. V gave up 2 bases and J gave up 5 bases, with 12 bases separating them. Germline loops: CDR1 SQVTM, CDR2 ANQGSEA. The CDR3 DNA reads TGCAGCGTTGAATGGGGGCGAGGGGAGACCCAGTACTTC. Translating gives CSVEWGRGETQYF.

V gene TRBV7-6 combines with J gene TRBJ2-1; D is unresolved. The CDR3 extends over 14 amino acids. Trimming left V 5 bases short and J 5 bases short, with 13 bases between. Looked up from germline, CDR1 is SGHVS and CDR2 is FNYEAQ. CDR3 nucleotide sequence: TGTGCCAGCAGCCCCATGATTGGGAACAATGAGCAGTTCTTC. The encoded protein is CASSPMIGNNEQFF.

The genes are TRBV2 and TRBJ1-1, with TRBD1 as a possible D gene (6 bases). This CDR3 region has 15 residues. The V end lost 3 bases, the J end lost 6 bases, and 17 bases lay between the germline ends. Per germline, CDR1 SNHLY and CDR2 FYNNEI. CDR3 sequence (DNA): TGTGCCAGCAGTGACGGGTGGGGGCAAGAAGCTGAAGCTTTCTTT. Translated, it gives CASSDGWGQEAEAFF.

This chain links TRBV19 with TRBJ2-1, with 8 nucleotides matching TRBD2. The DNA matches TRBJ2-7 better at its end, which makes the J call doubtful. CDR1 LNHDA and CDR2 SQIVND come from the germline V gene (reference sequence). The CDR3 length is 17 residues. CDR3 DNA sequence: TGTGCCAGTAGTATCTTCCCCAGCGGGAGCTCCTACAATGAGCAGTACTTC. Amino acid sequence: CASSIFPSGSSYNEQYF.

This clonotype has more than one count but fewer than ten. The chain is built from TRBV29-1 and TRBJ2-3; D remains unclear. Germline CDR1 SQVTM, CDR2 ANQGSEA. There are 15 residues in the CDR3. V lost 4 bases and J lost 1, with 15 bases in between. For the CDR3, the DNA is TGCAGCGTTGGGGGTCTAGTGAGCGGCACAGATACGCAGTATTTT. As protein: CSVGGLVSGTDTQYF.